Listed below are T cell receptor beta chains from one sample, sequenced in a study of patients and donors after allogeneic stem cell transplantation. Each CDR3 protein is one row after TCRdb ran MiXCR on the RT-PCR reads. The sample consists of roughly 200,000 distinct CDR3 sequences, about 40% of them appearing once. The material sequenced was blood, either unsorted or a sorted T cell fraction (not recorded which). Receptors originate from a human donor who was either an allogeneic HSCT recipient or a stem cell or donor lymphocyte infusion donor (not recorded which). It is not recorded whose cells these are; they may come from a transplant donor. The CDR3 runs from the conserved cysteine through the conserved F or W. A D gene is named only where the DNA matches it firmly. Rows give clone size only sometimes, using once, few, many, or a class for an expanded clone.

size: .
V: TRBV7-9
D: .
J: TRBJ1-2
DNA: TGTGCCAGCAGCCCCTCCGGACGGGAAGGCTACACCTTC
CDR3: CASSPSGREGYTF

size: few
V: TRBV7-9
D: TRBD2
J: TRBJ2-7
DNA: TGTGCCAGCAGCTTGGGAGCGGGAGGGTTAATCTACGAGCAGTACTTC
CDR3: CASSLGAGGLIYEQYF

size: many
V: TRBV7-2
D: .
J: TRBJ1-6
DNA: TGTGCCAGCAGCTTCACACAGGGACTGCTTAATTCACCCCTCCACTTT
CDR3: CASSFTQGLLNSPLHF

size: few
V: TRBV27
D: .
J: TRBJ1-2
DNA: TGTGCCAGCATTGGCCAGGGCGCCTATGGCTACACCTTC
CDR3: CASIGQGAYGYTF

size: .
V: TRBV14
D: TRBD1
J: TRBJ2-7
DNA: TGTGCCAGCAGCCAGTTCAATGCACAGGGGGAGCAGTACTTC
CDR3: CASSQFNAQGEQYF

size: .
V: TRBV28
D: .
J: TRBJ2-3
DNA: TGTGCCAGCAGTCTCATTCGCACAGATACGCAGTATTTT
CDR3: CASSLIRTDTQYF

size: few
V: TRBV15
D: .
J: TRBJ1-1
DNA: TGTGCCACCTGTGACCCGGGAGAGTTGAACACTGAAGCTTTCTTT
CDR3: CATCDPGELNTEAFF

size: .
V: TRBV12-3/TRBV12-4
D: TRBD1
J: TRBJ2-7
DNA: TGTGCCAGCAGTTTATCAGGGGGCGGGTACGAGCAGTACTTC
CDR3: CASSLSGGGYEQYF

size: .
V: TRBV20-1
D: .
J: TRBJ1-2
DNA: TGCAGTGCTAAGGGGGATGGCTACACCTTC
CDR3: CSAKGDGYTF

size: .
V: TRBV29-1
D: .
J: TRBJ2-3
DNA: TGCAGCGCCACCGGGCCTAAAGCGGATACGCAGTATTTT
CDR3: CSATGPKADTQYF

size: .
V: TRBV12-3/TRBV12-4
D: .
J: TRBJ2-7
DNA: TGTGCCAGCAGTTTAGGCGACAGCCAGTACTCCTACGAGCAGTACTTC
CDR3: CASSLGDSQYSYEQYF

size: .
V: TRBV7-2
D: TRBD2
J: TRBJ2-1
DNA: TGTGCCAGCAGCTGGGCTAGCGGGAGCAATGAGCAGTTCTTC
CDR3: CASSWASGSNEQFF

size: few
V: TRBV29-1
D: .
J: TRBJ1-2
DNA: TGCAGCGTGCGGCTGGCGGTTAACTATGGCTACACCTTC
CDR3: CSVRLAVNYGYTF

size: .
V: TRBV11-2
D: TRBD1
J: TRBJ1-1
DNA: TGTGCCAGCAGCTTAGAAAGGGGCAGGGGGGCTTTCTTT
CDR3: CASSLERGRGAFF

size: few
V: TRBV5-1
D: .
J: TRBJ1-5
DNA: TGCGCCAGCAGCTTGGGGGGGCTAGGGTATCACCCCCAGCATTTT
CDR3: CASSLGGLGYHPQHF